These T cell receptor beta chains were read from a single sample in a study of T cell responses to AZD1222 COVID-19 vaccine. Sequencing was performed with immunoSEQ multiplex PCR; in TCRdb, only in-frame clones are kept and a portion is missing. The table shows 70,000 to 85,000 clones, with around 86% occurring only once. The input for sequencing was peripheral blood, taken on day 0 of AZD1222 vaccination. Source of these receptors: an adult in good health. Each CDR3 is given with its conserved first and last residue. The order of the fields is J gene, V gene, D gene, CDR3 protein. D genes are given only for firm matches.

j_gene: TRBJ1-3
v_gene: TRBV4-1
d_gene: -
CDR3aa: CASSQAGLYGNTIYF

j_gene: TRBJ2-3
v_gene: TRBV5-1
d_gene: TRBD2
CDR3aa: CASSWTGTSGRAPKDTQYF

j_gene: TRBJ2-2
v_gene: TRBV19
d_gene: -
CDR3aa: CASSIARSTGELFF

j_gene: TRBJ1-2
v_gene: TRBV9
d_gene: TRBD1
CDR3aa: CASSVGAGGAYGYTF

j_gene: TRBJ2-4
v_gene: TRBV19
d_gene: -
CDR3aa: CASSTETVAKNIQYF

j_gene: TRBJ2-2
v_gene: TRBV6-6
d_gene: TRBD1
CDR3aa: CASRSTGAGELFF

j_gene: TRBJ1-3
v_gene: TRBV3-1/TRBV3-2
d_gene: -
CDR3aa: CASSQAWGLGNTIYF

j_gene: TRBJ1-4
v_gene: TRBV27
d_gene: -
CDR3aa: CASGGEKLFF

j_gene: TRBJ2-6
v_gene: TRBV6-2/TRBV6-3
d_gene: -
CDR3aa: CASSFMLSGANVLTF

j_gene: TRBJ2-1
v_gene: TRBV7-6
d_gene: TRBD2
CDR3aa: CASSLALSYGGAYNEQFF

j_gene: TRBJ1-6
v_gene: TRBV5-1
d_gene: -
CDR3aa: CASSRVDSPLHF

j_gene: TRBJ1-5
v_gene: TRBV2
d_gene: -
CDR3aa: CASRDGGSNQPQHF

j_gene: TRBJ1-5
v_gene: TRBV28
d_gene: -
CDR3aa: CASTLGAAGQPQHF

j_gene: TRBJ2-1
v_gene: TRBV7-2
d_gene: TRBD2
CDR3aa: CASSPSGRTYNEQFF

j_gene: TRBJ2-5
v_gene: TRBV11-3
d_gene: TRBD1
CDR3aa: CASSNGQGQTQYF

j_gene: TRBJ1-1
v_gene: TRBV7-2
d_gene: TRBD1
CDR3aa: CASSFGTAINTDAFF

j_gene: TRBJ2-5
v_gene: TRBV28
d_gene: -
CDR3aa: CASGRQETQYF

j_gene: TRBJ2-1
v_gene: TRBV19
d_gene: -
CDR3aa: CASSIEGGTGREQFF

j_gene: TRBJ2-7
v_gene: TRBV4-3
d_gene: -
CDR3aa: CASSHRTGGVYEQYF

j_gene: TRBJ2-2
v_gene: TRBV7-6
d_gene: TRBD2
CDR3aa: CASSRSTSGLTGELFF

j_gene: TRBJ2-1
v_gene: TRBV28
d_gene: -
CDR3aa: CASSSRQEQFF

j_gene: TRBJ1-5
v_gene: TRBV28
d_gene: -
CDR3aa: CASSLQGSGNQPQHF

j_gene: TRBJ1-2
v_gene: TRBV24-1
d_gene: -
CDR3aa: CATSGGTPGFGYGYTF

j_gene: TRBJ1-3
v_gene: TRBV25-1
d_gene: -
CDR3aa: CASSETGKSGNTIYF

j_gene: TRBJ1-4
v_gene: TRBV15
d_gene: TRBD1
CDR3aa: CATSRDRGSTNEKLFF

j_gene: TRBJ1-5
v_gene: TRBV9
d_gene: TRBD1
CDR3aa: CASSAGTGGIMGNQPQHF

j_gene: TRBJ1-1
v_gene: TRBV4-1
d_gene: -
CDR3aa: CASSQVTGSNTEAFF

j_gene: TRBJ1-1
v_gene: TRBV5-4
d_gene: -
CDR3aa: CASSPITDLNTEAFF

j_gene: TRBJ2-5
v_gene: TRBV27
d_gene: -
CDR3aa: CASSLSRLAWETQYF

j_gene: TRBJ2-7
v_gene: TRBV27
d_gene: -
CDR3aa: CASSSRHRGASYEQYF

j_gene: TRBJ2-7
v_gene: TRBV19
d_gene: TRBD1
CDR3aa: CASTPGGDYEQYF

j_gene: TRBJ1-2
v_gene: TRBV5-1
d_gene: -
CDR3aa: CASSLDGDWGYTF

j_gene: TRBJ2-1
v_gene: TRBV3-1/TRBV3-2
d_gene: TRBD2
CDR3aa: CASSKTGTSGSNEQFF

j_gene: TRBJ2-1
v_gene: TRBV7-3
d_gene: TRBD2
CDR3aa: CASSLTPGAESIGGEQFF

j_gene: TRBJ1-2
v_gene: TRBV29-1
d_gene: TRBD1
CDR3aa: CSGQGEANYGYTF

j_gene: TRBJ2-3
v_gene: TRBV30
d_gene: TRBD2
CDR3aa: CAWSVRDYTDTQYF

j_gene: TRBJ1-2
v_gene: TRBV2
d_gene: TRBD1
CDR3aa: CASSLGQGVNYGYTF

j_gene: TRBJ1-1
v_gene: TRBV6-5
d_gene: TRBD1
CDR3aa: CASSYSTWDRNTEAFF

j_gene: TRBJ2-3
v_gene: TRBV19
d_gene: -
CDR3aa: CASSGQLFTDTQYF

j_gene: TRBJ1-4
v_gene: TRBV11-2
d_gene: -
CDR3aa: CASSLDVDPNEKLFF

j_gene: TRBJ1-1
v_gene: TRBV5-1
d_gene: TRBD1
CDR3aa: CASSSQQGASEAFF

j_gene: TRBJ2-7
v_gene: TRBV6-2/TRBV6-3
d_gene: -
CDR3aa: CASSYSGLSSYEQYF

j_gene: TRBJ2-3
v_gene: TRBV9
d_gene: TRBD2
CDR3aa: CASSDLAGETDTQYF

j_gene: TRBJ2-6
v_gene: TRBV6-1
d_gene: TRBD1
CDR3aa: CASSARTGSGANVLTF

j_gene: TRBJ2-3
v_gene: TRBV28
d_gene: -
CDR3aa: CASGRSLGTDTQYF

j_gene: TRBJ2-7
v_gene: TRBV24-1
d_gene: -
CDR3aa: CATSDTGYEQYF

j_gene: TRBJ1-4
v_gene: TRBV6-5
d_gene: -
CDR3aa: CASSQGPHEKLFF

j_gene: TRBJ1-2
v_gene: TRBV30
d_gene: TRBD1
CDR3aa: CAWSEEGQTNYGYTF

j_gene: TRBJ1-5
v_gene: TRBV10-2
d_gene: -
CDR3aa: CASSEGPGSNQPQHF

j_gene: TRBJ2-7
v_gene: TRBV28
d_gene: -
CDR3aa: CASSGLTVYEQYF

j_gene: TRBJ1-1
v_gene: TRBV10-1
d_gene: -
CDR3aa: CASSESGGRNTEAFF

j_gene: TRBJ1-1
v_gene: TRBV25-1
d_gene: -
CDR3aa: CASSDGWTEAFF

j_gene: TRBJ2-7
v_gene: TRBV28
d_gene: -
CDR3aa: CASSSPEDSTYEQYF